Below, one T cell receptor beta chain is given with its context. Its target is not known. This CDR3 comprises 16 residues. Germline CDR1 SEHNR, CDR2 FQNEAQ (reference sequence). The V end was cut by 3 bases, the J end by 0 bases, with 9 bases between. The entry originates in a study of T cell repertoires in cytomegalovirus infection. TCRdb passed the reads through MiXCR, listing each CDR3 protein once. Among around 94,000 distinct CDR3 sequences, more than 15% were seen once, and the ten largest hold approximately 8%. Study results and caveats: The cumulative frequency of public TCR beta families identified carriers of CMV plus the relevant HLA.

The origin of this receptor is a human donor in good health (CMV status not recorded). Some clones in this sample may be carry-over from other donors' samples. V usage is TRBV7-9 and J usage is TRBJ2-6; either TRBD1 or TRBD2 may fit D (5 bases each). The specimen sequenced was PBMCs. In DNA form, the CDR3 reads TGTGCCAGCAGCTTGGGACGGAACTCTGGGGCCAACGTCCTGACTTTC. Residues: CASSLGRNSGANVLTF. Full variable domain (missing parts from reference TRBV7-9 and TRBJ2-6): DTGVSQNPRHKITKRGQNVTFRCDPISEHNRLYWYRQTLGQGPEFLTYFQNEAQLEKSRLLSDRFSAERPKGSFSTLEIQRTEQGDSAMYLCASSLGRNSGANVLTFGAGSRLTVL.